These T cell receptor beta chains were read from a single sample in a study of T cell responses to AZD1222 COVID-19 vaccine. Data came from immunoSEQ multiplex PCR; TCRdb stores just in-frame clones and leaves some out. In the table there are 210,000 or so clones, roughly 91% of which are singletons. Here the sequenced sample was peripheral blood, taken on day 0 of MenACWY control vaccination. These receptors came from an adult in good health. Each CDR3 is given with its conserved first and last residue. D genes are given only for firm matches. Size is stated for part of the rows, as once, few or many counts, or as a class when the clone is expanded.

-	TRBV3-1/TRBV3-2	-	TRBJ1-1	CASSRKVNTEAFF	TGTGCCAGCAGCCGCAAGGTAAACACTGAAGCTTTCTTT
-	TRBV5-4	-	TRBJ2-7	CASSPTGGIRYEQYF	TGTGCCAGCAGCCCGACGGGGGGCATTCGCTACGAGCAGTACTTC
-	TRBV4-3	-	TRBJ1-5	CASSQRTGVGQPQHF	TGCGCCAGCAGCCAGAGAACGGGGGTGGGTCAGCCCCAGCATTTT
-	TRBV5-6	-	TRBJ1-1	CASSSSGRGVAFF	TGTGCCAGCAGCTCATCGGGGCGTGGAGTGGCTTTCTTT
-	TRBV28	-	TRBJ1-5	CASRGSYSNQPQHF	TGTGCCAGCAGGGGATCTTATAGCAATCAGCCCCAGCATTTT
-	TRBV12-3/TRBV12-4	-	TRBJ2-7	CASSPTPGEQYF	TGTGCCAGCAGTCCTACCCCGGGCGAGCAGTACTTC
-	TRBV6-1	-	TRBJ1-2	CASSESTSGYGYTF	TGTGCCAGCAGTGAAAGTACGAGTGGATATGGCTACACCTTC
-	TRBV19	-	TRBJ1-1	CASSIRLEAFF	TGTGCCAGTAGTATCAGACTTGAAGCTTTCTTT
-	TRBV3-1/TRBV3-2	-	TRBJ1-4	CASSRLNEKLFF	TGTGCCAGCAGCCGACTGAATGAAAAACTGTTTTTT
-	TRBV18	-	TRBJ1-3	CASSPRQVPGPRASGNTIYF	TGTGCCAGCTCACCACGACAAGTTCCGGGACCTAGGGCTTCTGGAAACACCATATATTTT
-	TRBV15	-	TRBJ1-2	CATSRQGIYTF	TGTGCCACCAGCAGACAGGGGATCTACACCTTC
once	TRBV15	-	TRBJ2-1	CATSRDRAGFNEQFF	TGTGCCACCAGCAGAGATCGTGCAGGGTTCAATGAGCAGTTCTTC
-	TRBV5-5	-	TRBJ2-7	CASTRITYEQYF	TGTGCCAGCACCCGGATAACCTACGAGCAGTACTTC
-	TRBV6-5	TRBD1	TRBJ1-1	CASTLRQGLNTEAFF	TGTGCCAGCACCCTACGACAGGGCTTAAACACTGAAGCTTTCTTT
-	TRBV7-3	-	TRBJ2-5	CASSLIGDRGETQYF	TGTGCCAGCAGCCTTATAGGGGACCGGGGAGAGACCCAGTACTTC
-	TRBV28	-	TRBJ2-7	CASSLRDEQYF	TGTGCCAGCAGTTTGAGGGACGAGCAGTACTTC
-	TRBV10-2	-	TRBJ1-1	CASGRAMNTEAFF	TGCGCCAGCGGTCGTGCGATGAACACTGAAGCTTTCTTT
-	TRBV21-1	-	TRBJ2-7	CASSKEKVSQEQYF	TGTGCCAGCAGCAAAGAAAAGGTCAGCCAGGAGCAGTACTTC
-	TRBV6-5	TRBD1	TRBJ1-1	CASSFATGSTEAFF	TGTGCCAGCAGTTTCGCGACAGGGTCCACTGAAGCTTTCTTT
-	TRBV5-1	-	TRBJ1-1	CASRNQGATEAFF	TGCGCCAGTAGAAATCAGGGTGCCACTGAAGCTTTCTTT
-	TRBV5-1	-	TRBJ1-3	CASSLGDSGNTIYF	TGCGCCAGCAGCTTAGGAGACTCTGGAAACACCATATATTTT
-	TRBV7-2	TRBD1	TRBJ1-5	CASSPTTGANQPQHF	TGTGCCAGCAGCCCAACTACAGGGGCTAATCAGCCCCAGCATTTT
once	TRBV19	-	TRBJ1-2	CASERAGRSYGYTF	TGTGCCTCGGAGAGGGCAGGGCGGAGTTATGGCTACACCTTC
-	TRBV28	-	TRBJ1-4	CASSLDRGREKLFF	TGTGCCAGCAGTTTGGATCGGGGGCGGGAAAAACTGTTTTTT
-	TRBV7-6	TRBD1	TRBJ2-7	CASSFGTVGEQYF	TGTGCCAGCAGCTTCGGGACAGTGGGCGAGCAGTACTTC
-	TRBV6-4	TRBD1	TRBJ1-5	CASSGQGSQKGPQHF	TGTGCCAGCAGTGGACAGGGCTCCCAGAAAGGACCCCAGCATTTT
-	TRBV3-1/TRBV3-2	-	TRBJ2-7	CASSPGRGAGSSYEQYF	TGTGCCAGCAGCCCCGGACGGGGGGCGGGGAGCTCCTACGAGCAGTACTTC
-	TRBV19	TRBD1	TRBJ1-1	CASSLTGDTEAFF	TGTGCCAGTAGTTTGACAGGGGACACTGAAGCTTTCTTT
-	TRBV5-1	TRBD1	TRBJ1-2	CASSLDGTGDGYTF	TGCGCCAGCAGCTTGGATGGGACAGGGGATGGCTACACCTTC
-	TRBV6-5	TRBD1	TRBJ1-5	CASKDRGSQPQHF	TGTGCCAGCAAGGACAGGGGAAGTCAGCCCCAGCATTTT
-	TRBV5-1	-	TRBJ1-4	CATKDRPAGNEKLFF	TGCGCCACCAAGGACCGGCCGGCAGGAAATGAAAAACTGTTTTTT
-	TRBV5-1	TRBD2	TRBJ2-7	CASSQGLANEQYF	TGCGCCAGCAGCCAGGGACTAGCCAACGAGCAGTACTTC
-	TRBV23-1	-	TRBJ1-3	CASGPGKRNTIYF	TGCGCCAGCGGCCCAGGGAAAAGAAACACCATATATTTT
-	TRBV5-1	-	TRBJ1-2	CASSPVRVVDGYTF	TGCGCCAGCAGCCCGGTGAGGGTAGTCGATGGCTACACCTTC
once	TRBV3-1/TRBV3-2	TRBD1	TRBJ1-2	CASSQTGQALGF	TGTGCCAGCAGCCAGACTGGACAGGCCCTTGGTTTC
-	TRBV3-1/TRBV3-2	-	TRBJ2-7	CASRDSSYEQYF	TGTGCCAGCAGAGACAGCTCCTACGAGCAGTACTTC
-	TRBV7-3	-	TRBJ2-5	CASSPTGTPWGETQYF	TGTGCCAGCAGCCCCACCGGGACTCCCTGGGGGGAGACCCAGTACTTC
-	TRBV6-1	TRBD2	TRBJ2-3	CASSDTLAGAGDTQYF	TGTGCCAGCAGTGATACACTAGCGGGGGCTGGGGATACGCAGTATTTT
-	TRBV6-2/TRBV6-3	TRBD1	TRBJ1-1	CASSPGGVYTEAFF	TGTGCCAGCAGCCCAGGGGGCGTATATACTGAAGCTTTCTTT
-	TRBV18	TRBD1	TRBJ2-1	CASSPSGGRFF	TGTGCCAGCTCACCCTCAGGGGGAAGGTTCTTC
-	TRBV7-9	-	TRBJ2-2	CASSFWGRDTGELFF	TGTGCCAGCAGCTTTTGGGGCAGAGACACCGGGGAGCTGTTTTTT
-	TRBV27	TRBD1	TRBJ2-1	CASSSRQGHNSYNEQFF	TGTGCCAGCAGTTCCCGACAGGGGCACAACTCCTACAATGAGCAGTTCTTC
few	TRBV7-9	TRBD1	TRBJ1-5	CASSGQGPQPQHF	TGTGCCAGCAGTGGACAGGGCCCTCAGCCCCAGCATTTT
-	TRBV5-5	-	TRBJ1-1	CASSLAAGMNTEAFF	TGTGCCAGCAGCTTGGCAGCAGGTATGAACACTGAAGCTTTCTTT
-	TRBV5-1	TRBD2	TRBJ2-1	CASSLEGLDYNEQFF	TGCGCCAGCAGCTTGGAAGGACTAGACTACAATGAGCAGTTCTTC
-	TRBV28	TRBD1	TRBJ1-2	CASRGTGLNYGYTF	TGTGCCAGCAGAGGGACAGGGCTTAACTATGGCTACACCTTC
-	TRBV6-5	-	TRBJ1-5	CASSPTGSNQPQHF	TGTGCCAGCAGTCCTACAGGGAGCAATCAGCCCCAGCATTTT
-	TRBV6-5	-	TRBJ2-1	CASSPDRFGNEQFF	TGTGCCAGCAGTCCTGACAGGTTTGGCAATGAGCAGTTCTTC
-	TRBV2	-	TRBJ2-3	CASNLGGVDTQYF	TGTGCCAGCAACTTGGGTGGGGTAGATACGCAGTATTTT
-	TRBV5-1	-	TRBJ2-6	CASTQGGSGANVLTF	TGCGCCAGCACCCAAGGGGGCTCTGGGGCCAACGTCCTGACTTTC
-	TRBV6-4	-	TRBJ1-3	CASSEFQNTIYF	TGTGCCAGCAGTGAGTTTCAGAACACCATATATTTT
once	TRBV6-2/TRBV6-3	-	TRBJ1-5	CASSPTGLSNQPQHF	TGTGCCAGCAGCCCCACAGGGCTTAGCAATCAGCCCCAGCATTTT
-	TRBV12-3/TRBV12-4	-	TRBJ1-1	CASSLFQGGEAFF	TGTGCCAGCAGTTTATTCCAGGGAGGTGAAGCTTTCTTT
-	TRBV6-5	-	TRBJ1-4	CASSTSNGAGKLFF	TGTGCCAGCAGTACTTCCAACGGCGCGGGGAAACTGTTTTTT
-	TRBV19	-	TRBJ1-5	CASSITATGSNQPQHF	TGTGCCAGTAGTATAACCGCGACAGGAAGCAATCAGCCCCAGCATTTT
-	TRBV15	-	TRBJ1-4	CATSRVGATNEKLFF	TGTGCCACCAGCAGAGTGGGAGCAACTAATGAAAAACTGTTTTTT
-	TRBV7-3	TRBD1	TRBJ1-6	CASSLYRGFNSPLHF	TGTGCCAGCAGCTTGTACAGGGGGTTCAATTCACCCCTCCACTTT
-	TRBV5-1	TRBD2	TRBJ2-2	CASSRLAGGYTGELFF	TGCGCCAGCAGCCGGCTAGCGGGGGGATACACCGGGGAGCTGTTTTTT
-	TRBV7-8	-	TRBJ2-4	CASSDSRSKNIQYF	TGTGCCAGCAGCGACAGCCGTTCCAAAAACATTCAGTACTTC
-	TRBV6-5	TRBD1	TRBJ1-2	CASTSGTGVVGYTF	TGTGCCAGCACCTCCGGGACAGGGGTTGTTGGCTACACCTTC